This is a list of T cell receptor beta chains from one sample in a study of regulatory T cells in long-lasting Graves disease. TCRdb called the multiplex PCR reads again in MiXCR, with one record for every CDR3 protein. The sample includes approximately 350,000 distinct CDR3 sequences, 15% to 20% seen only once; the top ten take 30%. These data were also filed under a second study, of T cells in Graves' hyperthyroidism and ophthalmopathy.

The material sequenced was peripheral blood mononuclear cells (PBMCs), taken at new diagnosis, from a patient treated with antithyroid drugs. These receptors were obtained from a man aged 40-55 years with Graves disease. Each CDR3 is given with its conserved first and last residue. Each record gives: V gene, clone size, J gene, D gene, CDR3 protein, CDR3 DNA. D genes are given only for firm matches. Rows give clone size only sometimes, using once, few, many, or a class for an expanded clone.

v_gene: TRBV11-2
abundance: many
j_gene: TRBJ1-6
d_gene: -
CDR3aa: CASSFAGRESPLHF
CDR3nt: TGTGCCAGCAGCTTCGCAGGGAGGGAATCACCCCTCCACTTT

v_gene: TRBV7-2
abundance: -
j_gene: TRBJ1-1
d_gene: TRBD1
CDR3aa: CASSRDRRNTEAFF
CDR3nt: TGTGCCAGCAGCCGGGACAGACGGAACACTGAAGCTTTCTTT

v_gene: TRBV4-3
abundance: -
j_gene: TRBJ2-6
d_gene: -
CDR3aa: CASSQEGWGTGANVLTF
CDR3nt: TGCGCCAGCAGCCAAGAAGGTTGGGGCACTGGGGCCAACGTCCTGACTTTC

v_gene: TRBV12-3/TRBV12-4
abundance: -
j_gene: TRBJ2-1
d_gene: TRBD2
CDR3aa: CASSPRLAGRHEQFF
CDR3nt: TGTGCCAGCAGCCCTAGACTAGCGGGGAGGCATGAGCAGTTCTTC

v_gene: TRBV6-2/TRBV6-3
abundance: many
j_gene: TRBJ2-7
d_gene: -
CDR3aa: CASSYSHTSSYEQYF
CDR3nt: TGTGCCAGCAGTTACTCCCACACCAGCTCCTACGAGCAGTACTTC

v_gene: TRBV7-9
abundance: many
j_gene: TRBJ1-5
d_gene: -
CDR3aa: CASSLATDNQPQHF
CDR3nt: TGTGCCAGCAGCTTGGCGACAGACAATCAGCCCCAGCATTTT

v_gene: TRBV5-1
abundance: many
j_gene: TRBJ2-3
d_gene: -
CDR3aa: CASSLVAGATDTQYF
CDR3nt: TGCGCCAGCAGCTTGGTTGCGGGGGCCACAGATACGCAGTATTTT

v_gene: TRBV4-3
abundance: many
j_gene: TRBJ2-7
d_gene: TRBD2
CDR3aa: CASSQDWVGGSMEQYF
CDR3nt: TGCGCCAGCAGCCAAGATTGGGTGGGCGGGAGCATGGAGCAGTACTTC

v_gene: TRBV15
abundance: many
j_gene: TRBJ2-5
d_gene: -
CDR3aa: CATSISTWGAEETQYF
CDR3nt: TGTGCCACCAGCATTTCCACGTGGGGGGCTGAAGAGACCCAGTACTTC

v_gene: TRBV7-3
abundance: many
j_gene: TRBJ2-5
d_gene: TRBD2
CDR3aa: CASSHSSGGAEETQYF
CDR3nt: TGTGCCAGCAGCCACAGTAGCGGGGGGGCCGAAGAGACCCAGTACTTC

v_gene: TRBV2
abundance: many
j_gene: TRBJ2-7
d_gene: TRBD1
CDR3aa: CASTWDRRDYEQYF
CDR3nt: TGTGCCAGCACTTGGGACAGGCGGGACTACGAGCAGTACTTC

v_gene: TRBV28
abundance: many
j_gene: TRBJ2-7
d_gene: -
CDR3aa: CASSSHTGSREQYF
CDR3nt: TGTGCCAGCAGCTCCCATACAGGGTCGAGAGAGCAGTACTTC

v_gene: TRBV20-1
abundance: few
j_gene: TRBJ2-7
d_gene: -
CDR3aa: CSARLSSYEQYF
CDR3nt: TGCAGTGCTCGGCTGAGCTCCTACGAGCAGTACTTC